A selection of T cell receptor beta chains follows, all from one sample in a study of T-cell reconstitution after alpha-beta-depleted transplantation in children. MiXCR was run by TCRdb on the PCR reads, yielding one entry per CDR3 protein. The sample consists of about 400,000 distinct CDR3 sequences, roughly 22% of them appearing once. The sequencing here drew on PBMCs from the stem cell graft donor, taken from the stem cell graft. These receptors came from a human donor who donated a stem cell graft to a child with acute myeloid leukemia. Both conserved end residues are part of each CDR3. A D gene is named only where the DNA matches it firmly. A row's size may be missing; if present it is once, few, many or a size class.

J	size	V	D	CDR3	DNA
TRBJ2-5	few	TRBV5-1	NA	CASSLGTTQETQYF	TGCGCCAGCAGCTTGGGGACAACCCAAGAGACCCAGTACTTC
TRBJ1-4	few	TRBV29-1	TRBD1	CSALRDSGEKLFF	TGCAGCGCCCTCCGGGACAGTGGCGAAAAACTGTTTTTT
TRBJ1-2	NA	TRBV4-3	NA	CASSQEQGSGYGYTF	TGCGCCAGCAGCCAGGAGCAGGGTAGCGGCTATGGCTACACCTTC
TRBJ2-7	once	TRBV5-6	NA	CASSLVQGRNEQYF	TGTGCCAGCAGCTTGGTCCAGGGGAGGAACGAGCAGTACTTC
TRBJ1-6	few	TRBV6-1	NA	CASKGTNNSPLHF	TGTGCCAGCAAGGGGACAAATAATTCACCCCTCCACTTT
TRBJ2-1	NA	TRBV3-1	TRBD2	CASTLGLAGGNEQFF	TGTGCCAGCACCTTGGGACTAGCGGGAGGTAATGAGCAGTTCTTC
TRBJ2-3	few	TRBV6-2/TRBV6-3	NA	CASSYPRRGTADTQYF	TGTGCCAGCAGTTATCCACGGAGAGGAACCGCAGATACGCAGTATTTT
TRBJ2-1	NA	TRBV4-2	TRBD2	CASSLALTSNHEQFF	TGTGCCAGCAGCCTGGCCCTGACTAGCAACCATGAGCAGTTCTTC
TRBJ2-1	NA	TRBV5-1	NA	CASRVERTYNEQFF	TGCGCCAGCAGGGTGGAGCGGACTTACAATGAGCAGTTCTTC
TRBJ2-6	many	TRBV28	TRBD1	CASSFLLRTGTGANVLTF	TGTGCCAGCAGTTTCCTGCTTAGGACAGGGACTGGGGCCAACGTCCTGACTTTC
TRBJ2-1	few	TRBV28	NA	CASIEGSSNEQFF	TGTGCCAGCATCGAGGGTTCTTCCAATGAGCAGTTCTTC
TRBJ1-1	NA	TRBV27	NA	CASSLWGASNTEAFF	TGTGCCAGCAGTTTATGGGGGGCTTCGAACACTGAAGCTTTCTTT
TRBJ2-2	few	TRBV20-1	TRBD2	CSARPGLAGRNTGELFF	TGCAGTGCTAGACCTGGACTAGCGGGGAGAAACACCGGGGAGCTGTTTTTT
TRBJ2-2	NA	TRBV7-2	NA	CASSLDYGWNTGELFF	TGTGCCAGCAGCTTAGATTACGGTTGGAACACCGGGGAGCTGTTTTTT
TRBJ2-1	NA	TRBV15	NA	CATSRDWNGISYNEQFF	TGTGCCACCAGCAGAGATTGGAACGGCATATCCTACAATGAGCAGTTCTTC
TRBJ2-3	few	TRBV28	NA	CASSLIAPISTDTQYF	TGTGCCAGCAGTTTAATTGCCCCCATTAGCACAGATACGCAGTATTTT
TRBJ1-6	few	TRBV7-2	NA	CASSLGTSNSPLHF	TGTGCCAGCAGCTTAGGGACATCAAATTCACCCCTCCACTTT
TRBJ1-1	NA	TRBV5-1	NA	CASSLTAMNTEAFF	TGCGCCAGCAGCTTGACGGCTATGAACACTGAAGCTTTCTTT
TRBJ2-3	few	TRBV10-2	TRBD2	CASHQGGSTDTQYF	TGCGCCAGTCACCAGGGAGGGAGCACAGATACGCAGTATTTT
TRBJ1-2	NA	TRBV6-1	NA	CASFDIFYGYTF	TGTGCCAGCTTTGACATCTTCTATGGCTACACCTTC
TRBJ2-7	NA	TRBV28	NA	CASTLELGEQYF	TGTGCCAGCACCCTCGAACTCGGCGAGCAGTACTTC
TRBJ1-1	few	TRBV27	NA	CASSFSGQTEAFF	TGTGCCAGCAGTTTTTCGGGGCAGACTGAAGCTTTCTTT
TRBJ2-6	NA	TRBV28	NA	CASRSLGFGANVLTF	TGTGCCAGCAGATCCCTAGGGTTTGGGGCCAACGTCCTGACTTTC
TRBJ1-1	many	TRBV9	NA	CASSAGANTEAFF	TGTGCCAGCAGCGCTGGGGCGAACACTGAAGCTTTCTTT
TRBJ2-1	many	TRBV6-5	NA	CASRGGFALGEQFF	TGTGCCAGCAGAGGCGGGTTCGCCTTAGGGGAGCAGTTCTTC
TRBJ2-5	few	TRBV29-1	NA	CSVRGRVVQETQYF	TGCAGCGTTAGGGGCAGGGTAGTCCAAGAGACCCAGTACTTC
TRBJ2-2	many	TRBV20-1	TRBD2	CSARPGLAGYTGELFF	TGCAGTGCTAGACCTGGACTAGCGGGGTACACCGGGGAGCTGTTTTTT
TRBJ1-5	NA	TRBV27	NA	CASSLLRGDQPQHF	TGTGCCAGCAGTTTATTGAGGGGGGATCAGCCCCAGCATTTT
TRBJ2-7	NA	TRBV20-1	NA	CSATAGREYEQYF	TGCAGTGCCACAGCCGGAAGGGAGTACGAGCAGTACTTC
TRBJ2-3	NA	TRBV6-1	NA	CASSPGGPGDPDTQYF	TGTGCCAGCAGTCCAGGCGGTCCGGGAGATCCAGATACGCAGTATTTT
TRBJ2-5	few	TRBV7-2	NA	CASGYKGGETQYF	TGTGCCAGCGGCTATAAGGGGGGAGAGACCCAGTACTTC
TRBJ2-5	many	TRBV20-1	TRBD1	CSARDRGRRTSQESQYF	TGCAGTGCTAGGGACAGGGGCCGACGGACTTCACAAGAGAGCCAGTACTTC
TRBJ2-2	NA	TRBV12-3/TRBV12-4	TRBD2	CASTPSSGRSGELFF	TGTGCCAGCACCCCATCTAGCGGGAGGTCAGGGGAGCTGTTTTTT
TRBJ2-1	NA	TRBV27	TRBD2	CASGIIAGGMSNEQFF	TGTGCCAGCGGCATTATAGCGGGAGGTATGTCCAATGAGCAGTTCTTC
TRBJ2-1	NA	TRBV27	NA	CASSLVYEDNEQFF	TGTGCCAGCAGTTTGGTCTACGAGGACAATGAGCAGTTCTTC
TRBJ2-7	few	TRBV20-1	NA	CSARVWADIAPYEQYF	TGCAGTGCTAGAGTATGGGCGGACATCGCACCCTACGAGCAGTACTTC
TRBJ2-6	few	TRBV7-3	TRBD1	CASSSQGAGANVLTF	TGTGCCAGCAGCTCACAGGGGGCTGGGGCCAACGTCCTGACTTTC
TRBJ2-7	few	TRBV28	NA	CASSRDLSEQYF	TGTGCCAGCAGTCGGGACCTGAGTGAGCAGTACTTC
TRBJ2-3	NA	TRBV6-5	TRBD1	CASSYSQGASTDTQYF	TGTGCCAGCAGTTACTCACAGGGGGCCAGCACAGATACGCAGTATTTT
TRBJ2-4	NA	TRBV5-1	TRBD2	CASSMGLAAKNIQYF	TGCGCCAGCAGCATGGGACTAGCGGCCAAAAACATTCAGTACTTC
TRBJ2-3	many	TRBV7-9	NA	CASSLVSGSTDTQYF	TGTGCCAGCAGCTTAGTGAGCGGGAGCACAGATACGCAGTATTTT
TRBJ2-7	NA	TRBV15	NA	CATSSGWSEQYF	TGTGCCACCAGCAGTGGGTGGAGCGAGCAGTACTTC
TRBJ1-2	NA	TRBV4-3	NA	CASSQEWDWVSRAGGYTF	TGCGCCAGCAGCCAAGAGTGGGATTGGGTGTCCAGGGCGGGGGGCTACACCTTC
TRBJ1-1	NA	TRBV10-3	NA	CAISERGSWTEAFF	TGTGCCATCAGTGAGAGAGGATCTTGGACTGAAGCTTTCTTT
TRBJ2-2	NA	TRBV7-9	TRBD1	CASSVMTGGNTGELFF	TGTGCCAGCAGCGTAATGACAGGGGGCAATACCGGGGAGCTGTTTTTT